This T cell receptor (beta chain) originates from a study of blood T cell repertoires in COVID-19. About the study: Samples taken during acute and convalescent COVID-19 were collected in the United States, Italy and Spain. PBMCs, B-cell-depleted T cells, or T cells provided the cDNA or gDNA that made up the material.

In the authors' methods: For nucleated cells, counts were estimated from reference gene primer amplification. The method was immunoSEQ multiplex PCR; TCRdb's version includes in-frame clones alone and lacks a portion of them. V and J calls and clone size are copied from that table; D and trimming were computed from the DNA. The sample lists about 100,000 clones; roughly 80% were seen once. Per the germline V gene, CDR1 is SGHRS and CDR2 is YFSETQ. The CDR3 sequence is 17 residues long. With 0 bases clipped from V and 6 bases from J, the junction kept 11 bases outside the gene matches. This TCR derives from a human donor in a cohort sampled during active COVID-19. J is TRBJ2-5 and V is TRBV5-1, with TRBD2 matching over 10 bases. The sample taken for sequencing was peripheral blood. CDR3 protein: CASSLANQRGGGKTQYF. CDR3 bases: TGCGCCAGCAGCTTGGCCAACCAGCGGGGGGGCGGAAAGACCCAGTACTTC.